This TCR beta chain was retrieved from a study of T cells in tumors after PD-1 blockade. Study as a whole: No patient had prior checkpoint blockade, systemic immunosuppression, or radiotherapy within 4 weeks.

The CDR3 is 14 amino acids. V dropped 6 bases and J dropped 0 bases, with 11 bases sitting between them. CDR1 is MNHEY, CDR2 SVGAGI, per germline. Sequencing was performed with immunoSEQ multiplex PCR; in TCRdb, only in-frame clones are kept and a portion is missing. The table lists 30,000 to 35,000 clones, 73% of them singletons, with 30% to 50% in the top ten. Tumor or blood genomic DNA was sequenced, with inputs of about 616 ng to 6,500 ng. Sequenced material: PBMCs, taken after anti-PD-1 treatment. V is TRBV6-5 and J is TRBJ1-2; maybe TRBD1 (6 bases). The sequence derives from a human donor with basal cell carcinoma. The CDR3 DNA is TGTGCCAGCAGCCGGGACAAATCTAACTATGGCTACACCTTC. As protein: CASSRDKSNYGYTF.